A selection of T cell receptor beta chains follows, all from one sample in a study of CD8 T cells in Susac syndrome. TCRdb reprocessed the immunoSEQ multiplex PCR reads via MiXCR and lists one record per CDR3 protein. The table shows over 100,000 distinct CDR3 sequences, with roughly 94% occurring only once. Sequences were obtained from CD8+ T cells from PBMCs. The receptors stem from a human donor with Susac syndrome. CDR3s include the opening cysteine and the closing phenylalanine or tryptophan.

v_call: TRBV6-5
j_call: TRBJ1-2
cdr3_aa: CASSYSTGDYGYTF

v_call: TRBV6-2/TRBV6-3
j_call: TRBJ2-1
cdr3_aa: CASSHNPGLEMNEQFF

v_call: TRBV5-1
j_call: TRBJ2-3
cdr3_aa: CASSLTAPTDTQYF

v_call: TRBV9
j_call: TRBJ1-1
cdr3_aa: CASSGVRQGTEAFF

v_call: TRBV6-5
j_call: TRBJ2-3
cdr3_aa: CASTGLAGSTDTQYF

v_call: TRBV29-1
j_call: TRBJ1-1
cdr3_aa: CSVEGGEVNTEAFF

v_call: TRBV20-1
j_call: TRBJ2-4
cdr3_aa: CSADRGENIQYF

v_call: TRBV4-3
j_call: TRBJ1-2
cdr3_aa: CASSQESGGGGYTF

v_call: TRBV7-9
j_call: TRBJ1-1
cdr3_aa: CASSFSDGFTEAFF

v_call: TRBV19
j_call: TRBJ2-3
cdr3_aa: CASSQTSGTGDTQYF

v_call: TRBV4-1
j_call: TRBJ1-1
cdr3_aa: CASSSQGVQTEAFF

v_call: TRBV7-9
j_call: TRBJ2-7
cdr3_aa: CASSSTNYEQYF

v_call: TRBV6-1
j_call: TRBJ2-7
cdr3_aa: CASSDRGGYEQYF

v_call: TRBV27
j_call: TRBJ2-3
cdr3_aa: CASRYRADTQYF

v_call: TRBV9
j_call: TRBJ2-1
cdr3_aa: CASSTHSGGAADEQFF

v_call: TRBV10-3
j_call: TRBJ2-3
cdr3_aa: CAISDMELGGVLRQDTQYF

v_call: TRBV3-1
j_call: TRBJ2-2
cdr3_aa: CASSHGTDPTGELFF

v_call: TRBV19
j_call: TRBJ2-1
cdr3_aa: CANSSGVTNEQFF

v_call: TRBV7-9
j_call: TRBJ2-1
cdr3_aa: CASSLDYNEQFF

v_call: TRBV4-1
j_call: TRBJ1-1
cdr3_aa: CASSHRRDGPNTEAFF

v_call: TRBV30
j_call: TRBJ1-1
cdr3_aa: CAWNAGATEAFF

v_call: TRBV10-3
j_call: TRBJ1-1
cdr3_aa: CAISESGNTEAFF

v_call: TRBV13
j_call: TRBJ2-5
cdr3_aa: CASSPSPRGGRETQYF

v_call: TRBV9
j_call: TRBJ2-7
cdr3_aa: CASSTGPISYEQYF

v_call: TRBV9
j_call: TRBJ2-7
cdr3_aa: CASSAGGSGYEQYF

v_call: TRBV20-1
j_call: TRBJ2-3
cdr3_aa: CSARSERGTRGHTQYF

v_call: TRBV20-1
j_call: TRBJ2-5
cdr3_aa: CSARGTGGAGRETQYF

v_call: TRBV29-1
j_call: TRBJ1-1
cdr3_aa: CSVDRASYMNTEAFF

v_call: TRBV15
j_call: TRBJ2-7
cdr3_aa: CATSRRVPARLYEQYF

v_call: TRBV27
j_call: TRBJ1-1
cdr3_aa: CASSLRGMNTEAFF

v_call: TRBV10-3
j_call: TRBJ1-1
cdr3_aa: CAISEPADRANTEAFF

v_call: TRBV7-9
j_call: TRBJ1-2
cdr3_aa: CALQGGGGYTF

v_call: TRBV20-1
j_call: TRBJ1-5
cdr3_aa: CSARENLDGQPQHF

v_call: TRBV4-1
j_call: TRBJ1-2
cdr3_aa: CASSQVRTGYGYTF

v_call: TRBV18
j_call: TRBJ2-5
cdr3_aa: CASSPPTGWDQETQYF

v_call: TRBV11-2
j_call: TRBJ2-7
cdr3_aa: CASSFPPVTGGSPYEQYF

v_call: TRBV11-1
j_call: TRBJ2-2
cdr3_aa: CASSPGGSGELFF

v_call: TRBV9
j_call: TRBJ2-1
cdr3_aa: CASSGGYRVDEQFF

v_call: TRBV3-1
j_call: TRBJ2-3
cdr3_aa: CASSQAWLAGTTDTQYF

v_call: TRBV14
j_call: TRBJ2-7
cdr3_aa: CASSPRDRSYEQYF

v_call: TRBV9
j_call: TRBJ1-2
cdr3_aa: CASSEGGQGYGYTF

v_call: TRBV24-1
j_call: TRBJ2-1
cdr3_aa: CATSDRTGQSSYNEQFF

v_call: TRBV27
j_call: TRBJ1-2
cdr3_aa: CASSRDNYGYTF

v_call: TRBV29-1
j_call: TRBJ2-7
cdr3_aa: CSVEMRDYEQYF

v_call: TRBV27
j_call: TRBJ2-2
cdr3_aa: CASSFASNTGELFF

v_call: TRBV3-1
j_call: TRBJ1-1
cdr3_aa: CASSQEWDRVNTEAFF

v_call: TRBV11-2
j_call: TRBJ2-1
cdr3_aa: CASSRSLAGSYNEQFF

v_call: TRBV5-4
j_call: TRBJ2-5
cdr3_aa: CASSLTSGGAGETQYF

v_call: TRBV30
j_call: TRBJ2-1
cdr3_aa: CAWSQVGQPNKEQFF

v_call: TRBV27
j_call: TRBJ1-2
cdr3_aa: CASSLGLSYGYTF

v_call: TRBV15
j_call: TRBJ1-6
cdr3_aa: CATSPGQGFSPLHF

v_call: TRBV5-1
j_call: TRBJ1-2
cdr3_aa: CASSPAGDRGIDYGYTF

v_call: TRBV5-4
j_call: TRBJ2-3
cdr3_aa: CASSFGVAGSTDTQYF